The clone carrying this T cell receptor (beta chain) was picked up many times. The authors sorted CD4+ and CD8+ T cells from PBMCs. The data are from a study of CD8+ T cells in alopecia areata. Trimming took off 7 bases at V and 4 bases at J, with 31 bases between the two ends. The CDR3 is 19 residues long. Germline V gene sequence: CDR1 MDHEN, CDR2 SYDVKM. Once RNA had been extracted, it was reverse transcribed into cDNA to act as the sequencing template. Libraries were prepared by immunoSEQ multiplex PCR; TCRdb keeps only in-frame clonotypes and omits some of them. The sample has approximately 98,000 clones, approximately 59% seen once.

This chain connects TRBV28 to TRBJ1-1; D is perhaps TRBD1 (5 bases). The sample taken for sequencing was CD8+ T cells sorted from blood. This sequence was found in a human donor in good health. The CDR3 loop reads CASKHPGVWPGNFGTEAFF. The CDR3 bases are TGTGCCAGCAAGCACCCTGGGGTCTGGCCAGGGAATTTTGGCACTGAAGCTTTCTTT. Complete variable domain (other parts from reference TRBV28 and TRBJ1-1): DVKVTQSSRYLVKRTGEKVFLECVQDMDHENMFWYRQDPGLGLRLIYFSYDVKMKEKGDIPEGYSVSREKKERFSLILESASTNQTSMYLCASKHPGVWPGNFGTEAFFGQGTRLTVV.